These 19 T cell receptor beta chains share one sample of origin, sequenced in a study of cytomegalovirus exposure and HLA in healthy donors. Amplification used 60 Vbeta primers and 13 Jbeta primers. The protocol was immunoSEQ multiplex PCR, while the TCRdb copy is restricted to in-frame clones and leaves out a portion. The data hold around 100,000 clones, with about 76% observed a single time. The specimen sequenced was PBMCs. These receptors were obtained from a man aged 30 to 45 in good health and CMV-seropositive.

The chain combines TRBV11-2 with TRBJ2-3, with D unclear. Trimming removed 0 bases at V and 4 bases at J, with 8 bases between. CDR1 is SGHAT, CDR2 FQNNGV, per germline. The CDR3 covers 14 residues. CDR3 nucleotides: TGTGCCAGCAGCTTAGACACACCACCAGATACGCAGTATTTT. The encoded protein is CASSLDTPPDTQYF.

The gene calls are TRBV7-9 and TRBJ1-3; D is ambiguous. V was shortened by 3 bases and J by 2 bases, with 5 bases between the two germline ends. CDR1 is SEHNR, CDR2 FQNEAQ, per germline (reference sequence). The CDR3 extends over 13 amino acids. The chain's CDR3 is CASSFSPGNTIYF. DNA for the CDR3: TGTGCCAGCAGCTTCAGTCCTGGAAACACCATATATTTT.

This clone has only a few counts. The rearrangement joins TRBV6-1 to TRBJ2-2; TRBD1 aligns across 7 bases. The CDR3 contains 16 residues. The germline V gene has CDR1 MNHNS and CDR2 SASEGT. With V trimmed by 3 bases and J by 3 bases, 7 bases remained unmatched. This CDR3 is CASSDLGQKYTGELFF. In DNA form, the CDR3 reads TGTGCCAGCAGTGACCTGGGACAGAAATACACCGGGGAGCTGTTTTTT.

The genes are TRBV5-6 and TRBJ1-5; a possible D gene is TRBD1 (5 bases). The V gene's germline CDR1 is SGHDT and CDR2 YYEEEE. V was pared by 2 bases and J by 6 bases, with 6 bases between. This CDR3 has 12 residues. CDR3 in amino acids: CASSFTGQPQHF. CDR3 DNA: TGTGCCAGCAGCTTCACAGGTCAGCCCCAGCATTTT.

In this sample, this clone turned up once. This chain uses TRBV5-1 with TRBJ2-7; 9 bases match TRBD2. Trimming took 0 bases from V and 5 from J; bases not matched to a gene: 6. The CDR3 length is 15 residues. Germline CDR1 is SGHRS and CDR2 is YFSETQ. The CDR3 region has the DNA TGCGCCAGCAGCTTGGACGCGGGGGGGCGGAACGAGCAGTACTTC. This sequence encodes CASSLDAGGRNEQYF.

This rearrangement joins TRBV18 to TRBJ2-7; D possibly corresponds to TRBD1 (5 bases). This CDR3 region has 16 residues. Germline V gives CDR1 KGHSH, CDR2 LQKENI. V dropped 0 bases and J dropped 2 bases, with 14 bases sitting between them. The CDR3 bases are TGTGCCAGCTCACCACCGGGGCAGGGTATTACCTACGAGCAGTACTTC. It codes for CASSPPGQGITYEQYF. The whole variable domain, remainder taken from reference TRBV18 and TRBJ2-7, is NAGVMQNPRHLVRRRGQEARLRCSPMKGHSHVYWYRQLPEEGLKFMVYLQKENIIDESGMPKERFSAEFPKEGPSILRIQQVVRGDSAAYFCASSPPGQGITYEQYFGPGTRLTVT.

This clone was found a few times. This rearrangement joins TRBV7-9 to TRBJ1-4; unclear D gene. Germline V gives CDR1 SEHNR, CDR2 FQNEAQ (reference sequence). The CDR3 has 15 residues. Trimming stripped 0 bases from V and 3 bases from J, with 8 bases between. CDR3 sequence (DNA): TGTGCCAGCAGCTTAGCGCGGCACCCTAATGAAAAACTGTTTTTT. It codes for CASSLARHPNEKLFF.

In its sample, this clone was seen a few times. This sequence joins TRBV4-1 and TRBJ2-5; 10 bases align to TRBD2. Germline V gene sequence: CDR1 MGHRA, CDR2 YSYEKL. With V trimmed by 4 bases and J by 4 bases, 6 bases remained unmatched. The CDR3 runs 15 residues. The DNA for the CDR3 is TGCGCCAGCAGCCTGCTAGCGGGGGAGTCAGAGACCCAGTACTTC. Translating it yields CASSLLAGESETQYF.

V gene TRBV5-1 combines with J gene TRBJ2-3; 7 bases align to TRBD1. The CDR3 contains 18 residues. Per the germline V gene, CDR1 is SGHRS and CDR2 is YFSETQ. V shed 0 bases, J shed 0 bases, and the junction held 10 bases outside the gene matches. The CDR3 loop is CASSLAPSTGPSTDTQYF. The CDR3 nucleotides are TGCGCCAGCAGCTTGGCCCCGTCGACAGGGCCCAGCACAGATACGCAGTATTTT.

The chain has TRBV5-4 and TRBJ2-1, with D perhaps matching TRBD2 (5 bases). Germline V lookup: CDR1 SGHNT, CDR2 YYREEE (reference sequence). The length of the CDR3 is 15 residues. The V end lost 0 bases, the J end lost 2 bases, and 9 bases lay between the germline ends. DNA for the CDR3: TGTGCCAGCAGCTTGGTCAGCGGACCCTACAATGAGCAGTTCTTC. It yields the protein CASSLVSGPYNEQFF.

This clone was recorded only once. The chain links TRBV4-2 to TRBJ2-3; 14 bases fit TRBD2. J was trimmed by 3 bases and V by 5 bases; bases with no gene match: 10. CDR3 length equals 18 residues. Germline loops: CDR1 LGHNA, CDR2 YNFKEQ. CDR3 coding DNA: TGTGCCAGCAGCTCCCGACGACTAGCGGGGGGGTCGACAGATACGCAGTATTTT. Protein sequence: CASSSRRLAGGSTDTQYF.

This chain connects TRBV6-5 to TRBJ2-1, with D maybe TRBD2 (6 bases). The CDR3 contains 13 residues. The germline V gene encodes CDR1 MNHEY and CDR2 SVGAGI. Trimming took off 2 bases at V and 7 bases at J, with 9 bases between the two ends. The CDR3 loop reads CASSYDRGNEQFF. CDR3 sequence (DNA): TGTGCCAGCAGTTACGATCGGGGGAATGAGCAGTTCTTC.

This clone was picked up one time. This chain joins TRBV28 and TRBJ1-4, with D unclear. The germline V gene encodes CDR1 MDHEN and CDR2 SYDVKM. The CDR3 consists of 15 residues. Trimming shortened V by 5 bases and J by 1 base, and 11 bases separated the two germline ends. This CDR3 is CASSAPGKTNEKLFF. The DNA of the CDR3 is TGTGCCAGCAGTGCACCCGGGAAAACTAATGAAAAACTGTTTTTT.

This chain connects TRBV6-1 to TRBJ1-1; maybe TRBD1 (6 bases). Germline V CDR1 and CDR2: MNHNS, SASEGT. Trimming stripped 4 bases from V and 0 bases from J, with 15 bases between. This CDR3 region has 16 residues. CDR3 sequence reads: CASSGTSGTMNTEAFF. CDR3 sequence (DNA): TGTGCCAGCAGTGGAACCTCCGGGACAATGAACACTGAAGCTTTCTTT.

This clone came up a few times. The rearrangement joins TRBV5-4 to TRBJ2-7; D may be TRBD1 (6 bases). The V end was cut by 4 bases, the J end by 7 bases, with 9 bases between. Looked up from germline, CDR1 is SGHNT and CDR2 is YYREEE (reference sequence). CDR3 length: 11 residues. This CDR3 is CASSTQGEQYF. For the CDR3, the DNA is TGTGCCAGCAGCACACAGGGTGAGCAGTACTTC.

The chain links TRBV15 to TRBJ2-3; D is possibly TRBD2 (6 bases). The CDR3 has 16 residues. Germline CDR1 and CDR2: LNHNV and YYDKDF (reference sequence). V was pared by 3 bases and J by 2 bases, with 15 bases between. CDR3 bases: TGTGCCACCAGCAGGGGACTCCACGTCCTCACAGATACGCAGTATTTT. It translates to CATSRGLHVLTDTQYF.

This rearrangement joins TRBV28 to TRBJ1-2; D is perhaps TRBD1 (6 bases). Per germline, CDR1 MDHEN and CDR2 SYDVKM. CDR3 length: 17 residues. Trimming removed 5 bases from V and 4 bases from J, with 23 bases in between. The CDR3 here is CASSRPTQGRVGYGYTF. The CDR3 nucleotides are TGTGCCAGCAGTCGACCCACACAGGGAAGGGTGGGCTATGGCTACACCTTC.

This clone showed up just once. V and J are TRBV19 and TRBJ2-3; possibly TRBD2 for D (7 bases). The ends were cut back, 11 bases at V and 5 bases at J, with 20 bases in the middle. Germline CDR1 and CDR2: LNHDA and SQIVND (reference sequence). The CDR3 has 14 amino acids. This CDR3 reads CAGRLGRGQDTQYF. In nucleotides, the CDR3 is TGTGCCGGTCGGTTGGGGCGGGGGCAAGATACGCAGTATTTT.

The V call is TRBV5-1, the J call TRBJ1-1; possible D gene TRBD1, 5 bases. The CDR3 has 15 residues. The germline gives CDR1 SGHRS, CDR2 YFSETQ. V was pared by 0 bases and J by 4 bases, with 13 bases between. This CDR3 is CASSLVFGGGTEAFF. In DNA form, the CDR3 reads TGCGCCAGCAGCTTGGTCTTCGGGGGAGGCACTGAAGCTTTCTTT.